Below, 8 T cell receptor beta chains from the same sample are listed, as sequenced in a study of T cells after posttransplantation cyclophosphamide (dated by TCRdb to 2016 to 2018). The intended sense of this specimen's treatment or condition label: high-dose cyclophosphamide on days +3 and +4 as single-agent GVHD prophylaxis. Patients in the PTCy group got busulfan and fludarabine conditioning, a marrow graft from a related or unrelated donor, and cyclophosphamide on days +3 and +4. Library generation was performed with the immunoSEQ multiplex PCR assay. Not all clones reach the TCRdb copy of this immuneACCESS table, which keeps in-frame sequences only. Checked studies attribute under half of the gap to unresolved V genes and leave the rest unexplained. The sample table records thousands of clones; 70% to 85% of these occur just once. Of the sample, approximately 35% falls within the top ten clones.

The sequencing here drew on PBMCs, taken after allogeneic stem cell transplant with posttransplant cyclophosphamide. These receptors were obtained from a male patient aged 55 to 70 who received an allogeneic stem cell transplant from an unrelated donor, was CMV-positive, and had no GVHD. In transplant recipients, some T cells may be of donor rather than host origin.

J is TRBJ1-5 and V is TRBV6-1, with 7 positions matching TRBD1. CDR1 MNHNS and CDR2 SASEGT come from the germline V gene. The CDR3 covers 16 residues. After removal of 2 bases from V and 4 bases from J, the junction contained 8 bases not matched to a gene. CDR3 in DNA: TGTGCCAGCAGTGAATGGGGGCACAGGGGAAATCAGCCCCAGCATTTT. It specifies CASSEWGHRGNQPQHF.

This clone has a single count. V is TRBV7-2 and J is TRBJ1-3; D is ambiguous. The V gene lost 5 bases and the J gene lost 2 bases, with 10 bases spanning the gap. CDR1 is SGHTA and CDR2 is FQGNSA in the germline V gene. The CDR3 extends over 14 amino acids. The CDR3 is CASSKVAPGNTIYF. CDR3 nucleotide sequence: TGTGCCAGCAGCAAAGTGGCACCTGGAAACACCATATATTTT.

The rearrangement uses TRBV7-9 and TRBJ1-1; 7 bases agree with TRBD1. There are 14 residues in the CDR3. Trimming took 9 bases from V and 0 from J; bases not matched to a gene: 7. Germline CDR1 SEHNR, CDR2 FQNEAQ (reference sequence). As DNA, the CDR3 is TGTGCCAGTGGGGACAGCCACATGAACACTGAAGCTTTCTTT. Translating gives CASGDSHMNTEAFF.

This clone turned up a few times. The chain combines TRBV5-5 with TRBJ2-7; D not certain. Trimming took off 0 bases at V and 1 base at J, with 11 bases between the two ends. From germline, CDR1 is SGHKS and CDR2 YYEKEE (reference sequence). The CDR3 sequence is 15 residues long. The DNA of the CDR3 is TGTGCCAGCAGCTTGGTGACTGTGAGTTCCTACGAGCAGTACTTC. Protein product: CASSLVTVSSYEQYF.

Here the CDR3 DNA reads TGTGCCAGCAACTACGCAGGGACCGGGGAGCTGTTTTTT. Translated, it gives CASNYAGTGELFF. J is TRBJ2-2 and V is TRBV7-8; maybe TRBD1 (5 bases). V was clipped by 7 bases and J by 5 bases, with 11 bases between them. The CDR3 has 13 residues. Germline loops: CDR1 SGHVS, CDR2 FQNEAQ. The full variable domain, with the rest looked up from reference TRBV7-8 and TRBJ2-2, is GAGVSQSPRYKVAKRGQDVALRCDPISGHVSLFWYQQALGQGPEFLTYFQNEAQLDKSGLPSDRFFAERPEGSVSTLKIQRTQQEDSAVYLCASNYAGTGELFFGEGSRLTVL.

This clone has more than one count but fewer than ten. V is TRBV5-6 and J is TRBJ2-7; 9 bases line up with TRBD1. Per the germline V gene, CDR1 is SGHDT and CDR2 is YYEEEE. V lost 9 bases, J lost 5 bases, and 9 bases stayed unmatched. CDR3 length: 13 amino acids. Here the CDR3 reads CATQTGTGNEQYF. The CDR3 region has the DNA TGTGCCACGCAAACCGGGACAGGGAACGAGCAGTACTTC.

The chain combines TRBV19 with TRBJ1-1; perhaps TRBD1 as D (6 bases). Germline CDR1 is LNHDA and CDR2 is SQIVND (reference sequence). Trimming left V 6 bases short and J 1 base short, with 9 bases between. The CDR3 has 13 residues. As DNA, the CDR3 is TGTGCCAGTAGCCGACAGGCGAACACTGAAGCTTTCTTT. The encoded protein is CASSRQANTEAFF.

This clone was detected a few times. V is TRBV6-6 and J is TRBJ2-1, with D possibly being TRBD1 (5 bases). Trimming left V 0 bases short and J 8 bases short, with 14 bases between. The CDR3 is 15 residues long. Germline V gives CDR1 MNHNY, CDR2 SVGAGI (reference sequence). The CDR3 reads CASSYSRQSLDEQFF. Written as DNA, the CDR3 is TGTGCCAGCAGTTACTCGAGACAGTCCTTGGATGAGCAGTTCTTC.